The source of this TCR beta chain is a study of beta chain features in type 1 diabetes. Study-level points and caveats: People with Type 1 diabetes carried modestly yet significantly shorter TCRB CDR3s in all four CD4+ subsets.

This clone was counted between two and nine times. Antigen unknown. Since all of the isolated RNA was reverse transcribed, expressed TCRB transcripts were what got sequenced. TCRdb's table, derived via immunoSEQ multiplex PCR, lists solely in-frame clones and lacks some. This table has about 640,000 clones, under 15% appearing once. Based on CD45RO/CCR7/CD25/CD127/CD95/CD27, CD4+ regulatory, stem cell-like memory, naive and central memory cells were sorted. The sequence was collected from a man aged 25-45 years with type 1 diabetes. Sequencing used naive CD4+ T cells from blood.

CDR3 nucleotide sequence: TGTGCCAGCAGTTTTAACGCTTACGAGCAGTACTTC. This sequence encodes CASSFNAYEQYF. This sequence joins TRBV28 and TRBJ2-7; D not certain. Germline CDR1 MDHEN, CDR2 SYDVKM. The V gene lost 3 bases and the J gene lost 4 bases, with 7 bases spanning the gap. CDR3 length equals 12 residues.